What follows are 15 T cell receptor beta chains derived from one specimen sequenced in a study of cytomegalovirus exposure and HLA in healthy donors. The PCR made use of 60 Vbeta and 13 Jbeta primers. The data were produced by immunoSEQ multiplex PCR, yet TCRdb's version contains in-frame clones alone and is incomplete. The profile shows 70,000 to 100,000 clones, 69% of them singletons. Sample: PBMCs. The receptors were gathered from a man aged 45 to 65 in good health and CMV-seronegative.

The CDR3 nucleotides are TGTGCCAGTAGGATACAGGGAACGGGTAACACCGGGGAGCTGTTTTTT. Translation gives CASRIQGTGNTGELFF. The chain recombines TRBV19 with TRBJ2-2; possibly TRBD1 for D (6 bases). The V end was cut by 6 bases, the J end by 2 bases, with 16 bases between. The germline V gene has CDR1 LNHDA and CDR2 SQIVND (reference sequence). The CDR3 has 16 amino acids. Full variable domain (missing parts from reference TRBV19 and TRBJ2-2): DGGITQSPKYLFRKEGQNVTLSCEQNLNHDAMYWYRQDPGQGLRLIYYSQIVNDFQKGDIAEGYSVSREKKESFPLTVTSAQKNPTAFYLCASRIQGTGNTGELFFGEGSRLTVL.

This clone was seen a few times. The V call is TRBV5-1, the J call TRBJ1-5, with D hard to call. Per the germline V gene, CDR1 is SGHRS and CDR2 is YFSETQ. The CDR3 length is 15 residues. V lost 0 bases and J lost 2, with 9 bases in between. For the CDR3, the DNA is TGCGCCAGCAGCTTGGACGGGTTCGGCAATCAGCCCCAGCATTTT. Translation: CASSLDGFGNQPQHF.

This clone was seen only a few times. V gene TRBV5-1 combines with J gene TRBJ2-3, with 9 bases matching TRBD2. The CDR3 has 16 residues. From germline, CDR1 is SGHRS and CDR2 YFSETQ. Trimming removed 4 bases from V and 6 bases from J; junction bases left unmatched: 12. CDR3 nucleotide sequence: TGCGCCAGCAGCGTGTTTAGCGGGAGCACGATGGATACGCAGTATTTT. Protein: CASSVFSGSTMDTQYF. The entire variable domain, with the rest obtained from reference TRBV5-1 and TRBJ2-3, is as follows: KAGVTQTPRYLIKTRGQQVTLSCSPISGHRSVSWYQQTPGQGLQFLFEYFSETQRNKGNFPGRFSGRQFSNSRSEMNVSTLELGDSALYLCASSVFSGSTMDTQYFGPGTRLTVL.

The chain recombines TRBV7-9 with TRBJ2-7; possible D gene TRBD1, 5 bases. The CDR3 length is 12 residues. V was trimmed by 3 bases and J by 3 bases, leaving 6 bases between them. The germline gives CDR1 SEHNR, CDR2 FQNEAQ (reference sequence). The CDR3 sequence is CASSFDSYEQYF. The CDR3 DNA reads as TGTGCCAGCAGCTTTGACAGCTACGAGCAGTACTTC.

The chain is built from TRBV7-6 and TRBJ2-7, with unresolved D. The CDR3 length is 15 residues. The germline CDR1 and CDR2 sequences are SGHVS and FNYEAQ. Trimming cost V 1 base and J 3 bases, with 13 bases left between them. CDR3 sequence reads: CASSLDGYLSYEQYF. The CDR3 nucleotides are TGTGCCAGCAGCTTAGACGGGTACCTTAGCTACGAGCAGTACTTC.

The rearrangement uses TRBV10-3 and TRBJ2-7; D possibly corresponds to TRBD1 (7 bases). Trimming removed 7 bases from V and 3 bases from J, with 19 bases in between. Germline values: CDR1 ENHRY, CDR2 SYGVKD. CDR3 length: 15 amino acids. CDR3 DNA sequence: TGTGCCATCACGCCCGACAGGGAGGAATTCTACGAGCAGTACTTC. This encodes CAITPDREEFYEQYF.

V and J are TRBV19 and TRBJ1-4; no clear D gene. V was trimmed by 3 bases and J by 8 bases, leaving 10 bases between them. Germline V lookup: CDR1 LNHDA, CDR2 SQIVND (reference sequence). This CDR3 spans 13 amino acids. CDR3 bases: TGTGCCAGTAGTATCTGGGGAGGGGAAAAACTGTTTTTT. Residues: CASSIWGGEKLFF.

V usage is TRBV2 and J usage is TRBJ2-7; 11 bases line up with TRBD2. CDR1 SNHLY and CDR2 FYNNEI come from the germline V gene. There are 15 residues in the CDR3. V shed 4 bases and J 0 bases; nucleotides not matched to a gene: 2. In DNA form, the CDR3 reads TGTGCCAGCAGTGGACTAGCGGGGCACTCCTACGAGCAGTACTTC. This sequence encodes CASSGLAGHSYEQYF.

This chain joins TRBV29-1 and TRBJ1-4, with 8 nucleotides matching TRBD1. CDR3 size: 12 residues. CDR1 is SQVTM, CDR2 ANQGSEA, per germline. This CDR3 reads CSATGGSEKLFF. For the CDR3, the DNA is TGCAGTGCAACAGGGGGAAGTGAAAAACTGTTTTTT.

This clone was found a few times. This chain uses TRBV5-1 with TRBJ2-7; TRBD2 is a possible D gene (5 bases). The CDR3 runs to 14 residues. With 1 base removed from V and 1 base from J, the gap between germline ends came to 9 bases. The germline gives CDR1 SGHRS, CDR2 YFSETQ. The CDR3 spells CASSLISGSYEQYF. The CDR3 nucleotides are TGCGCCAGCAGCTTGATTTCGGGGTCCTACGAGCAGTACTTC.

The V and J genes are TRBV2 and TRBJ1-5, with TRBD1 matching 9 bases. The CDR3 contains 15 residues. V was pared by 6 bases and J by 4 bases, with 7 bases of the junction left unmatched. The germline V gene has CDR1 SNHLY and CDR2 FYNNEI. This CDR3 is CASRNRGRGNQPQHF. CDR3 nucleotide sequence: TGTGCCAGCAGGAACAGGGGGCGCGGGAATCAGCCCCAGCATTTT.

The chain links TRBV5-1 to TRBJ2-4, with TRBD1 as a possible D gene (5 bases). Trimming removed 6 bases at V and 2 bases at J, with 12 bases between. This CDR3 is built from 14 residues. Germline V gives CDR1 SGHRS, CDR2 YFSETQ. CDR3 protein: CASNADSTKNIQYF. As DNA, the CDR3 is TGCGCCAGCAACGCCGACAGTACCAAAAACATTCAGTACTTC.

This clone has just a few counts. DNA for the CDR3: TGTGCTAGTGGTTTGTCGGGTGGAGAGACCCAGTACTTC. Translated, it gives CASGLSGGETQYF. This chain links TRBV12-5 with TRBJ2-5; D ambiguous. V gave up 2 bases and J gave up 4 bases, with 8 bases separating them. The CDR3 runs to 13 residues. Per germline, CDR1 LGHNT and CDR2 FRNRAP.

This clone was counted only a few times. The chain uses TRBV4-3 and TRBJ2-7; TRBD1 agrees at 9 bases. Germline values: CDR1 LGHNA, CDR2 YSLEER. Trimming at V came to 0 bases and at J to 6 bases, leaving 3 bases not matched to a gene. The CDR3 has 14 residues. This chain's CDR3 is CASSQEDRGGEQYF. Here the CDR3 DNA reads TGCGCCAGCAGCCAAGAGGACAGGGGAGGCGAGCAGTACTTC.

This clone was detected only a few times. The CDR3 spells CASSWGGNYGYTF. DNA of the CDR3: TGTGCCAGCAGCTGGGGAGGGAACTATGGCTACACCTTC. The genes are TRBV5-8 and TRBJ1-2, with no clear D. The CDR3 totals 13 residues. V lost 3 bases and J lost 2, with 8 bases in between. Germline V CDR1 and CDR2: SGHTS, YDEGEE.